Listed below are T cell receptor beta chains from one sample, sequenced in a study of cytomegalovirus exposure and HLA in healthy donors. Sequencing used immunoSEQ multiplex PCR; TCRdb keeps in-frame clones, though not all of them. This table holds over 150,000 clones, around 81% found once. Sequencing was done on a sample of PBMCs. All receptors come from a woman between 50 and 59 years old in good health and CMV-seronegative. CDR3s include the opening cysteine and the closing phenylalanine or tryptophan. Fields, in order: D gene, J gene, clone size, V gene, CDR3 protein, CDR3 DNA. The D gene is left open where the match is weak. Size tells how often a clone was seen (once, few, many) or the class of an expanded clone, and some rows leave it out.

NA	TRBJ2-1	NA	TRBV5-6	CASSLEFEQFF	TGTGCCAGCAGCCTCGAGTTTGAGCAGTTCTTC
TRBD1	TRBJ1-1	NA	TRBV5-1	CASSSHRGDTEAFF	TGCGCCAGCAGCTCACACAGGGGCGACACTGAAGCTTTCTTT
TRBD1	TRBJ2-6	NA	TRBV28	CASSSPGQGASGANVLTF	TGTGCCAGCAGCTCCCCGGGACAGGGGGCCTCTGGGGCCAACGTCCTGACTTTC
TRBD2	TRBJ2-3	NA	TRBV19	CASSNLAGEGTDTQYF	TGTGCCAGTAGTAATCTAGCGGGAGAAGGCACAGATACGCAGTATTTT
TRBD1	TRBJ2-2	NA	TRBV5-4	CASSRDSETGELFF	TGTGCCAGCAGCCGGGACAGCGAAACCGGGGAGCTGTTTTTT
TRBD1	TRBJ2-5	NA	TRBV5-1	CASRISGQEQYF	TGCGCCAGCAGGATTTCGGGACAGGAGCAGTACTTC
TRBD2	TRBJ2-3	NA	TRBV20-1	CSAPLADPQYF	TGCAGTGCTCCCCTAGCGGACCCGCAGTATTTT
NA	TRBJ1-5	NA	TRBV29-1	CSVVGGNNQPQHF	TGCAGCGTTGTGGGGGGTAACAATCAGCCCCAGCATTTT
NA	TRBJ2-3	NA	TRBV5-6	CASSPGLGLTDTQYF	TGTGCCAGCAGCCCGGGACTGGGACTCACAGATACGCAGTATTTT
TRBD1	TRBJ1-2	NA	TRBV10-3	CAISSTGGVGYTF	TGTGCCATCAGTTCGACAGGGGGCGTTGGCTACACCTTC
TRBD1	TRBJ2-2	once	TRBV18	CATVGDRDNTGELFF	TGTGCCACCGTCGGGGACAGGGATAACACCGGGGAGCTGTTTTTT
NA	TRBJ2-5	NA	TRBV2	CASREGLKRSYQETQYF	TGTGCCAGCAGGGAGGGGCTAAAACGTTCGTACCAAGAGACCCAGTACTTC
NA	TRBJ2-7	NA	TRBV7-2	CASSFMGPPYEQYF	TGTGCCAGCAGCTTCATGGGGCCCCCCTACGAGCAGTACTTC
NA	TRBJ2-7	NA	TRBV11-2	CASSLGARSLFDEQYF	TGTGCCAGCAGCTTAGGAGCTAGGAGCTTATTCGACGAGCAGTACTTC
NA	TRBJ2-3	NA	TRBV28	CASSSLTRVNTDTQYF	TGTGCCAGCAGTTCCTTGACTCGTGTTAACACAGATACGCAGTATTTT
TRBD1	TRBJ1-2	NA	TRBV7-9	CASSPGQGGLDNYGYTF	TGTGCCAGCAGCCCGGGACAGGGCGGACTAGATAACTATGGCTACACCTTC
NA	TRBJ1-2	few	TRBV6-5	CASSEGRGGHGYTF	TGTGCCAGCAGTGAAGGACGGGGGGGGCATGGCTACACCTTC
NA	TRBJ1-5	NA	TRBV21-1	CASSLSSGEPQHF	TGTGCCAGCTCACTAAGCAGCGGGGAGCCCCAGCATTTT
NA	TRBJ2-1	NA	TRBV28	CASSLSRFEQSSYNEHFF	TGTGCCAGCAGTTTATCTAGATTCGAGCAGAGCTCCTACAATGAGCACTTCTTC
NA	TRBJ1-3	NA	TRBV5-6	CASSMEGQFTGNTIYF	TGTGCCAGCAGCATGGAAGGACAGTTTACGGGAAACACCATATATTTT
TRBD1	TRBJ1-2	NA	TRBV2	CASWDRQDGYTF	TGTGCCAGCTGGGACAGGCAGGATGGCTACACCTTC
NA	TRBJ1-6	NA	TRBV7-9	CASSLGRDSPLHF	TGTGCCAGCAGCTTAGGTCGGGATTCACCCCTCCACTTT
TRBD2	TRBJ2-1	NA	TRBV5-1	CASSLRTSGYNEQFF	TGCGCCAGCAGCTTGAGGACTAGCGGATACAATGAGCAGTTCTTC
NA	TRBJ1-2	NA	TRBV11-2	CASSLDGGLGGYTF	TGTGCCAGCAGCTTAGATGGTGGTCTGGGCGGCTACACCTTC
NA	TRBJ2-7	NA	TRBV28	CASSGTSIYEQYF	TGTGCCAGCAGCGGGACAAGTATCTACGAGCAGTACTTC
NA	TRBJ1-3	NA	TRBV10-1	CASSAGSGNTIYF	TGCGCCAGCAGTGCCGGCTCTGGAAACACCATATATTTT
NA	TRBJ2-5	NA	TRBV2	CASRAGQPSRTQYF	TGTGCCAGCAGGGCGGGACAGCCATCCCGGACCCAGTACTTC
NA	TRBJ2-2	NA	TRBV7-3	CASSPIQGTGELFF	TGTGCCAGCAGCCCAATCCAGGGAACCGGGGAGCTGTTTTTT
NA	TRBJ1-5	NA	TRBV28	CASSLTDRRTPAPQHF	TGTGCCAGCAGTTTAACCGACAGGCGAACCCCTGCGCCCCAGCATTTT
NA	TRBJ2-1	NA	TRBV4-3	CASSRDLGGRDNEQFF	TGCGCCAGCAGCCGCGACCTCGGGGGGCGGGACAATGAGCAGTTCTTC
TRBD2	TRBJ2-7	NA	TRBV29-1	CSVGGVLAGGPGDEQYF	TGCAGCGTGGGGGGAGTTCTAGCGGGAGGGCCGGGGGACGAGCAGTACTTC